These 8 T cell receptor beta chains came from one sample sequenced in a study of T-cell memory formation after mild COVID-19. One entry per CDR3 protein results from TCRdb running MiXCR on the 5' RACE reads. In the table there are approximately 340,000 distinct CDR3 sequences, 13% of which are singletons. Sequencing was carried out using PBMCs or a T cell subset sorted from them (not recorded which). Receptor source: a man aged 18 to 30 who had mild COVID-19 (a few samples of this study predate the infection). Cell type and time point are not known.

This clonotype was seen a handful of times. The CDR3 here is CASSQAFGELFF. In DNA, the CDR3 is TGCGCCAGCAGCCAGGCTTTCGGGGAGCTGTTTTTT. The chain uses TRBV4-1 and TRBJ2-2, with D unclear. This CDR3 contains 12 residues. In germline, CDR1 is MGHRA, CDR2 YSYEKL. V dropped 3 bases and J dropped 7 bases, with 6 bases sitting between them.

The J gene is TRBJ2-7, the V gene TRBV4-1; possibly TRBD1 or TRBD2 for D (5 bases each). The CDR3 length is 13 residues. Looked up from germline, CDR1 is MGHRA and CDR2 is YSYEKL. V was shortened by 5 bases and J by 10 bases, with 18 bases between the two germline ends. CDR3 in amino acids: CASSTGTESPQYV. CDR3 sequence (DNA): TGCGCCAGCAGCACCGGGACGGAGTCCCCTCAGTACGTC.

This sequence joins TRBV7-2 and TRBJ1-6; 7 nucleotides agree with TRBD1. Germline CDR1 reads SGHTA; CDR2 reads FQGNSA. After removal of 5 bases from V and 10 bases from J, the junction contained 8 bases not matched to a gene. The CDR3 sequence is 14 residues long. The CDR3 DNA reads as TGTGCCAGCAGCCCGGGACAGATAATATCACCCCTCCACTTT. This translates into CASSPGQIISPLHF. Based on the CDR3 plus reference TRBV7-2 and TRBJ1-6, the full variable domain is GAGVSQSPSNKVTEKGKDVELRCDPISGHTALYWYRQSLGQGLEFLIYFQGNSAPDKSGLPSDRFSAERTGGSVSTLTIQRTQQEDSAVYLCASSPGQIISPLHFGNGTRLTVT.

The rearrangement uses TRBV12-3 or TRBV12-4 and TRBJ2-1; 12 positions match TRBD2. Trimming at V came to 6 bases and at J to 8 bases, leaving 8 bases not matched to a gene. The CDR3 extends over 15 amino acids. The CDR3 is CASSSTSGGTHEQFF. CDR3 sequence (DNA): TGTGCCAGCAGCTCTACTAGCGGGGGGACCCATGAGCAGTTCTTC.

This clonotype was seen at least ten times. The chain combines TRBV3-1 with TRBJ2-7, with D possibly matching TRBD1 (5 bases). V gave up 4 bases and J gave up 5 bases, with 6 bases separating them. The germline V gene has CDR1 LGHDT and CDR2 YNNKEL (reference sequence). The CDR3 consists of 11 residues. CDR3 protein: CASSLRDEQYF. CDR3 DNA: TGTGCCAGCAGCCTCAGGGACGAGCAGTACTTC.

This clonotype has a count of ten or more. The V and J genes are TRBV29-1 and TRBJ1-5; perhaps TRBD1 as D (5 bases). Trimming stripped 7 bases from V and 5 bases from J, with 15 bases between. The CDR3 covers 13 residues. CDR1 is SQVTM and CDR2 is ANQGSEA in the germline V gene. This CDR3 is CSATLGGDQPQHF. The CDR3 DNA sequence: TGCAGCGCTACCCTCGGGGGAGATCAGCCCCAGCATTTT. Based on the CDR3 plus reference TRBV29-1 and TRBJ1-5, the full variable domain is SAVISQKPSRDICQRGTSLTIQCQVDSQVTMMFWYRQQPGQSLTLIATANQGSEATYESGFVIDKFPISRPNLTFSTLTVSNMSPEDSSIYLCSATLGGDQPQHFGDGTRLSIL.

The chain is built from TRBV20-1 and TRBJ2-1, with 9 bases aligning to TRBD1. The CDR3 loop spans 15 amino acids. Germline CDR1 reads DFQATT; CDR2 reads SNEGSKA (reference sequence). Trimming removed 0 bases from V and 10 bases from J; junction bases left unmatched: 10. Written as DNA, the CDR3 is TGCAGTGCTAGAGACGCCGGGACAGGGTTAAGCGAGCAGTTCTTC. The encoded protein is CSARDAGTGLSEQFF.

This clonotype was counted between two and nine times. The chain recombines TRBV27 with TRBJ2-7, with 8 positions matching TRBD2. The CDR3 extends over 15 amino acids. Germline V gene sequence: CDR1 MNHEY, CDR2 SMNVEV (reference sequence). V lost 3 bases, J lost 3 bases, and 7 bases stayed unmatched. CDR3: CASSLRAGANYEQYF. The CDR3 region has the DNA TGTGCCAGCAGTTTGCGAGCGGGGGCAAACTACGAGCAGTACTTC.